Listed here are 9 T cell receptor beta chains from one sample, sequenced in a study of blood T cell repertoires in COVID-19. Repertoires were generated with immunoSEQ multiplex PCR, while TCRdb's copy carries only in-frame clones and drops some. The table has fewer than 300,000 clones, approximately 85% seen once; the top ten hold 5.1%. The specimen was peripheral blood. The receptors were gathered from a man aged 50 or older with active or convalescent COVID-19.

This clone has only one observation. The gene calls are TRBV28 and TRBJ1-1, with D perhaps TRBD1 (6 bases). CDR1 and CDR2 from the germline V gene are MDHEN and SYDVKM. V shed 6 bases and J shed 5 bases, with 22 bases lying between them. CDR3 size: 16 residues. The CDR3 reads CASSPPGQSTGTEAFF. The CDR3 bases are TGTGCCAGCAGCCCTCCCGGACAGTCGACTGGGACTGAAGCTTTCTTT.

This clone was observed once. The chain carries TRBV14 and TRBJ1-1; a weak D match, TRBD1 (6 bases). The germline CDR1 and CDR2 sequences are SGHDN and FVKESK. The CDR3 length is 16 residues. Between the trimmed V and J ends, which lost 4 bases and 10 bases, there was a span of 25 bases. The CDR3 loop reads CASSLGTPRGIVGAFF. In DNA, the CDR3 is TGTGCCAGCAGCCTCGGAACACCCAGGGGAATTGTCGGAGCTTTCTTT.

This rearrangement joins TRBV27 to TRBJ2-7; tentative D call: TRBD2 (6 bases). The germline V gene encodes CDR1 MNHEY and CDR2 SMNVEV (reference sequence). With 3 bases removed from V and 0 bases from J, the gap between germline ends came to 9 bases. This CDR3 spans 14 amino acids. CDR3 DNA sequence: TGTGCCAGCAGTTTGCGGGGCTACTCCTACGAGCAGTACTTC. Translated, it gives CASSLRGYSYEQYF.

A single count supports this clone. The J gene is TRBJ2-5, the V gene TRBV6-5; the match to TRBD2 covers 9 bases. The CDR3 length is 13 residues. With V trimmed by 5 bases and J by 4 bases, 2 bases remained unmatched. Germline CDR1 and CDR2: MNHEY and SVGAGI. For the CDR3, the DNA is TGTGCCAGCAGTAAGCGGGAGGCAGAGACCCAGTACTTC. Translated, it gives CASSKREAETQYF.

This rearrangement joins TRBV11-2 to TRBJ2-7; 13 bases are shared with TRBD2. This CDR3 region has 19 residues. Germline CDR1 SGHAT, CDR2 FQNNGV. V lost 5 bases and J lost 3; bases outside the gene matches: 16. As DNA, the CDR3 is TGTGCCAGCAGCCTCTTCGGAGGGGCTCGGACTAGCGGGAGCTACGAGCAGTACTTC. Translation gives CASSLFGGARTSGSYEQYF.

The V call is TRBV28, the J call TRBJ1-2; TRBD1 might be the D (5 bases). This CDR3 spans 14 amino acids. Deletions cut 4 bases from V and 1 base from J, with 10 bases between. Germline values: CDR1 MDHEN, CDR2 SYDVKM. CDR3 amino acids: CASSYGGFNYGYTF. CDR3 DNA: TGTGCCAGCAGTTACGGGGGGTTTAACTATGGCTACACCTTC.

This chain connects TRBV12-3 or TRBV12-4 to TRBJ2-7; maybe TRBD1 (6 bases). The CDR3 runs to 13 residues. V was pared by 4 bases and J by 1 base, with 8 bases between. In DNA, the CDR3 is TGTGCCAGCAGTTGGGACAATTCCTACGAGCAGTACTTC. It is translated as CASSWDNSYEQYF.

This chain uses TRBV6-5 with TRBJ1-6, with a weak D call TRBD1 (5 bases). The V gene lost 0 bases and the J gene lost 10 bases, with 13 bases spanning the gap. CDR1 is MNHEY, CDR2 SVGAGI, per germline. The CDR3 has 15 residues. DNA for the CDR3: TGTGCCAGCAGTTACTCGAAGCGGGGGTCGTCACCCCTCCACTTT. Translation: CASSYSKRGSSPLHF.

This clone was seen only once. The chain recombines TRBV5-1 with TRBJ2-7; D possibly corresponds to TRBD2 (5 bases). The CDR3 extends over 14 amino acids. The V and J ends lost 4 bases and 7 bases respectively, with 18 bases between them. CDR1 SGHRS and CDR2 YFSETQ come from the germline V gene. This CDR3 is CASSTRDGPGEQYF. DNA for the CDR3: TGCGCCAGCAGCACCCGAGATGGTCCGGGGGAGCAGTACTTC.